This T cell receptor (beta chain) was sequenced for a study of Graves' ophthalmopathy and Graves' hyperthyroidism. The germline V gene encodes CDR1 SNHLY and CDR2 FYNNEI. J was trimmed by 4 bases and V by 3 bases; bases with no gene match: 6. This CDR3 is built from 16 residues. Overall study findings and caveats: Ophthalmopathy progression was predicted with 55% to 71% sensitivity and about 72% specificity.

This clonotype was seen many times. Its matching antigen is unknown. RNA transcripts were the template, and TCR beta CDR3 regions were amplified from them. HTBI primers were employed in first-round RT-PCR, then a second-round multiplex PCR followed. One entry per CDR3 protein, called by TCRdb with MiXCR from the multiplex PCR reads. Counted here are roughly 500,000 distinct CDR3 sequences, about 15% occurring once; the ten biggest clones make up 9.8%. This chain uses TRBV2 with TRBJ2-7; TRBD2 matches 13 bases. The sample was blood. This TCR was sampled from a woman in her 30s with Graves' ophthalmopathy. In DNA form, the CDR3 reads TGTGCCAGCAGTGACTCTGGACTAGCGGGAGAATACGAGCAGTACTTC. Its translation: CASSDSGLAGEYEQYF.